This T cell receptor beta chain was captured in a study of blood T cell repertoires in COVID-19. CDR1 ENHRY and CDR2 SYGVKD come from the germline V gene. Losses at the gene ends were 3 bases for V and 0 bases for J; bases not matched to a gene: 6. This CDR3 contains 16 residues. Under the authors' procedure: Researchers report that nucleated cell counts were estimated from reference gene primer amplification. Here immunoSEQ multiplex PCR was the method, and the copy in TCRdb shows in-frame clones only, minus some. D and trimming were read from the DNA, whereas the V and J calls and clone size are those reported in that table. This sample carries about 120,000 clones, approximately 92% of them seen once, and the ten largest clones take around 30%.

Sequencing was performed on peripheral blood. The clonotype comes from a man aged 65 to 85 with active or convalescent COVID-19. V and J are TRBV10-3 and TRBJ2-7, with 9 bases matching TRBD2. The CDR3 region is CAISDRASGNSYEQYF. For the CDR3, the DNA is TGTGCCATCAGTGATCGGGCTAGCGGGAACTCCTACGAGCAGTACTTC.